This TCR beta chain emerged from a study of Ad26.COV2.S vaccination and SARS-CoV-2 variants. For the study at large: A COV1001 Ad26.COV2.S trial-arm participant provided the sample.

CDR3 length equals 14 residues. Between the trimmed V and J ends, which lost 4 bases and 5 bases, there was a span of 12 bases. Germline V lookup: CDR1 SGDLS, CDR2 YYNGEE. Libraries were prepared by immunoSEQ multiplex PCR; TCRdb keeps only in-frame clonotypes and omits some of them. The sample has about 400,000 clones, about nine tenths seen once. Treatment: roughly 19 received Ad26.COV2.S at low or high dose, single or two shots; 5 received placebo; per-sample allocation not given. Each sample was drawn 63 days after the first injection (of vaccine or placebo). The gene calls are TRBV9 and TRBJ2-2, with D tentatively TRBD1 or TRBD2 (5 bases each). Sequences were derived from peripheral blood, sampled in a trial of Ad26.COV2.S vaccine versus placebo. The receptor comes from a person aged 18-60 years who received the Ad26.COV2.S COVID-19 vaccine or a placebo. The CDR3 reads CASSPLWGTGELFF. The CDR3 nucleotides are TGTGCCAGCAGCCCCCTGTGGGGGACCGGGGAGCTGTTTTTT. Full variable domain (missing parts from reference TRBV9 and TRBJ2-2): DSGVTQTPKHLITATGQRVTLRCSPRSGDLSVYWYQQSLDQGLQFLIQYYNGEERAKGNILERFSAQQFPDLHSELNLSSLELGDSALYFCASSPLWGTGELFFGEGSRLTVL.